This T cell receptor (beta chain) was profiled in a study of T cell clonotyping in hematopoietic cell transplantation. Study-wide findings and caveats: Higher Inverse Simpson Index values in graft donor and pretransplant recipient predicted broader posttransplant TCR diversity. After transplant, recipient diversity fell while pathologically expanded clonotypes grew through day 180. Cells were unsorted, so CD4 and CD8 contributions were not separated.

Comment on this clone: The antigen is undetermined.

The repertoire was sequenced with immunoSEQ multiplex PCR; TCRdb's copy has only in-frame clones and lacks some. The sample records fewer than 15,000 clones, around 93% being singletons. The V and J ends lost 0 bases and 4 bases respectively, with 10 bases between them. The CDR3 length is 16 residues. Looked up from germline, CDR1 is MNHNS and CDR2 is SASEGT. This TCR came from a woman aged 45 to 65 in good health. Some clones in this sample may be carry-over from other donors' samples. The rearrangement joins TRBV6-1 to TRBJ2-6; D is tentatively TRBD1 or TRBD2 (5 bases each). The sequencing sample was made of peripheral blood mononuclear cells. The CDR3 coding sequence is TGTGCCAGCAGTGAAGCGAGAGGGGAGGGGGCCAACGTCCTGACTTTC. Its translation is CASSEARGEGANVLTF.